The 26 T cell receptor beta chains in this list originate from one sample, sequenced in a study of control samples from healthy donors and cancer patients (dated by TCRdb to 2019 to 2021). Receptor amplification or capture employed the immunoSEQ multiplex PCR assay. What TCRdb holds here is the immuneACCESS table cut down to in-frame rearrangements. Part of the clones is not present; checked against another copy, under half of the missing clones reflect an unresolved V gene, and the others are unexplained. Present in this sample are 150,000 to 200,000 clones, 90% to 95% of which were seen just once. Less than 0.75% of the sample belongs to the ten largest clones. Sequenced material: blood. The receptors stem from a woman between 25 and 40 years old in good health.

This clone was seen a handful of times. The chain links TRBV30 to TRBJ2-2, with 9 nucleotides matching TRBD1. Unmatched junction bases numbered 7, after V lost 5 bases and J lost 6 bases. Germline assignment: CDR1 GTSNPN and CDR2 SVGIG (reference sequence). The CDR3 runs 14 residues. In nucleotides, the CDR3 is TGTGCCTGGGTCGACAGGGGGAAGGCCGGGGAGCTGTTTTTT. Protein: CAWVDRGKAGELFF. The variable domain in full, completed from reference TRBV30 and TRBJ2-2, reads SQTIHQWPATLVQPVGSPLSLECTVEGTSNPNLYWYRQAAGRGLQLLFYSVGIGQISSEVPQNLSASRPQDRQFILSSKKLLLSDSGFYLCAWVDRGKAGELFFGEGSRLTVL.

This clone was picked up one time. As DNA, the CDR3 is TGTGCCTGGAGTGAATCGGCAAATGAAAAACTGTTTTTT. Translating gives CAWSESANEKLFF. The genes are TRBV30 and TRBJ1-4, with D unresolved. The V gene's germline CDR1 is GTSNPN and CDR2 SVGIG (reference sequence). V lost 1 base, J lost 5 bases, and 8 bases lay in between. This CDR3 has 13 residues.

The chain employs TRBV6-1 and TRBJ1-5; the D gene is possibly TRBD1 (5 bases). This CDR3 has 13 residues. V was trimmed by 2 bases and J by 7 bases, leaving 9 bases between them. CDR1 MNHNS and CDR2 SASEGT come from the germline V gene. The CDR3, as DNA: TGTGCCAGCAGTGAACTGAAGGGGCAGCCCCAGCATTTT. It codes for CASSELKGQPQHF.

The chain has TRBV28 and TRBJ2-3, with D maybe TRBD2 (6 bases). Germline CDR1 reads MDHEN; CDR2 reads SYDVKM. V was cut by 3 bases and J by 6 bases, with 10 bases left in between. This CDR3 spans 13 amino acids. The CDR3 DNA sequence: TGTGCCAGCAGTTTTGGAGGGTCCGATACGCAGTATTTT. Translated, it gives CASSFGGSDTQYF.

The V and J genes are TRBV28 and TRBJ1-2; D is perhaps TRBD1 (5 bases). V was shortened by 3 bases and J by 3 bases, with 8 bases between the two germline ends. This CDR3 is built from 13 residues. CDR1 and CDR2 from the germline V gene are MDHEN and SYDVKM. CDR3 amino acids: CASSFRQHYGYTF. The CDR3 coding sequence is TGTGCCAGCAGTTTTAGACAGCACTATGGCTACACCTTC.

The V and J genes are TRBV30 and TRBJ2-7; 7 bases line up with TRBD1. The trim removed 5 bases at V and 2 bases at J, leaving 6 bases unmatched. CDR1 is GTSNPN, CDR2 SVGIG, per germline (reference sequence). The CDR3 runs 13 residues. This CDR3 reads CAWFRDRPYEQYF. The CDR3 coding sequence is TGTGCCTGGTTCCGGGACAGACCCTACGAGCAGTACTTC.

This chain links TRBV24-1 with TRBJ2-3; D unresolved. Trimming cost V 6 bases and J 5 bases, with 14 bases left between them. The CDR3 covers 14 residues. CDR1 is KGHDR, CDR2 SFDVKD, per germline. The CDR3 DNA is TGTGCCACCAGTTTCGTGTCAACCGAAGATACGCAGTATTTT. Its protein is CATSFVSTEDTQYF.

The genes are TRBV10-3 and TRBJ1-1; 9 positions match TRBD1. Trimming at V came to 6 bases and at J to 1 base, leaving 0 bases not matched to a gene. Germline CDR1 ENHRY, CDR2 SYGVKD. This CDR3 has 13 amino acids. The CDR3 bases are TGTGCCATCAGGACAGGGGGGAACACTGAAGCTTTCTTT. Its translation is CAIRTGGNTEAFF.

The chain uses TRBV6-5 and TRBJ1-2; D is undetermined. V shed 6 bases and J shed 2 bases, with 10 bases lying between them. Germline values: CDR1 MNHEY, CDR2 SVGAGI. This CDR3 region has 13 residues. In DNA form, the CDR3 reads TGTGCCAGCAGCCTGACGGGGAACTATGGCTACACCTTC. Protein: CASSLTGNYGYTF.

The chain carries TRBV2 and TRBJ1-2, with D perhaps TRBD1 (5 bases). This CDR3 has 14 amino acids. Germline V CDR1 and CDR2: SNHLY, FYNNEI. V gave up 5 bases and J gave up 3 bases, with 13 bases separating them. CDR3 region: CASSYSGGDYGYTF. CDR3 nucleotides: TGTGCCAGCAGTTACAGTGGGGGAGACTATGGCTACACCTTC. The full variable domain, rest sourced from reference TRBV2 and TRBJ1-2, is EPEVTQTPSHQVTQMGQEVILRCVPISNHLYFYWYRQILGQKVEFLVSFYNNEISEKSEIFDDQFSVERPDGSNFTLKIRSTKLEDSAMYFCASSYSGGDYGYTFGSGTRLTVV.

The V and J genes are TRBV20-1 and TRBJ2-7, with D maybe TRBD1 (5 bases). Germline V gene lookup returns CDR1 DFQATT and CDR2 SNEGSKA (reference sequence). The CDR3 runs 13 residues. Trimming shortened V by 3 bases and J by 7 bases, and 16 bases separated the two germline ends. CDR3 sequence (DNA): TGCAGTGCTAGTAGGCAGGGTATCCGAGAGCAGTACTTC. This encodes CSASRQGIREQYF.

The J gene is TRBJ2-2, the V gene TRBV27; D might be TRBD2 (5 bases). V was pared by 8 bases and J by 1 base, with 8 bases between. The CDR3 spans 13 residues. Germline CDR1 MNHEY, CDR2 SMNVEV (reference sequence). This chain's CDR3 is CASLGLNTGELFF. The CDR3 DNA is TGTGCCAGCCTCGGACTGAACACCGGGGAGCTGTTTTTT.

The genes are TRBV2 and TRBJ1-6, with D tentatively TRBD1 (6 bases). Trimming removed 1 base from V and 9 bases from J, with 16 bases in between. Germline lookup yields CDR1 SNHLY and CDR2 FYNNEI. The CDR3 totals 16 residues. CDR3 amino acids: CASSEVHQGLSSPLHF. CDR3 bases: TGTGCCAGCAGTGAAGTTCACCAGGGGCTGAGTTCACCCCTCCACTTT.

The CDR3 sequence is CASSWASGRASTGELFF. The CDR3 DNA follows: TGTGCCAGTAGCTGGGCTAGCGGGAGGGCCAGCACCGGGGAGCTGTTTTTT. This chain joins TRBV19 and TRBJ2-2; the match to TRBD2 covers 12 bases. CDR3 length equals 17 residues. V lost 6 bases, J lost 4 bases, and 9 bases stayed unmatched. Germline lookup yields CDR1 LNHDA and CDR2 SQIVND (reference sequence). Full variable domain (remainder filled in from reference TRBV19 and TRBJ2-2): DGGITQSPKYLFRKEGQNVTLSCEQNLNHDAMYWYRQDPGQGLRLIYYSQIVNDFQKGDIAEGYSVSREKKESFPLTVTSAQKNPTAFYLCASSWASGRASTGELFFGEGSRLTVL.

This chain uses TRBV11-2 with TRBJ2-2, with D perhaps given as TRBD1 or TRBD2 (6 bases each). The CDR3 is 16 residues long. Trimming removed 4 bases from V and 7 bases from J, with 19 bases in between. Germline CDR1 reads SGHAT; CDR2 reads FQNNGV. In DNA, the CDR3 is TGTGCCAGCAGCTCCCATCTCGGGGGCTTGGGCGGGGAGCTGTTTTTT. Its protein is CASSSHLGGLGGELFF.

This clone has only one observation. This could be a read error, since a much larger clone is one nucleotide away. The sample holds other DNA sequences that translate to the same CDR3. This rearrangement joins TRBV19 to TRBJ1-5; D gene unclear. The germline CDR1 and CDR2 sequences are LNHDA and SQIVND (reference sequence). V lost 3 bases and J lost 0, with 6 bases in between. The CDR3 consists of 14 residues. As DNA, the CDR3 is TGTGCCAGTAGTATCGGTTATAGCAATCAGCCCCAGCATTTT. Its protein product is CASSIGYSNQPQHF.

The V and J genes are TRBV4-3 and TRBJ2-4; possibly TRBD1 or TRBD2 for D (5 bases each). Deletions cut 0 bases from V and 11 bases from J, with 17 bases between. CDR1 and CDR2 (germline): LGHNA, YSLEER. This CDR3 has 15 residues. CDR3 DNA sequence: TGCGCCAGCAGCCAAGATCTCGACAGATCGGAGGTTCAGTACTTC. This sequence encodes CASSQDLDRSEVQYF.

The chain joins TRBV28 to TRBJ1-3; no clear D. The CDR3 contains 14 residues. CDR1 MDHEN and CDR2 SYDVKM come from the germline V gene. V shed 5 bases and J shed 9 bases, with 17 bases lying between them. CDR3 bases: TGTGCCAGCAGTGCTCCGAGGAGGTTCTTCACCATATATTTT. Translating it yields CASSAPRRFFTIYF.

The chain links TRBV15 to TRBJ2-5; the D gene is possibly TRBD1 (6 bases). The CDR3 is made up of 14 amino acids. Trimming cost V 4 bases and J 4 bases, with 13 bases left between them. The germline V gene encodes CDR1 LNHNV and CDR2 YYDKDF (reference sequence). CDR3 sequence reads: CATSTQLGGETQYF. CDR3 sequence (DNA): TGTGCCACCAGCACCCAACTAGGGGGAGAGACCCAGTACTTC. The full variable domain, with the rest looked up from reference TRBV15 and TRBJ2-5, is DAMVIQNPRYQVTQFGKPVTLSCSQTLNHNVMYWYQQKSSQAPKLLFHYYDKDFNNEADTPDNFQSRRPNTSFCFLDIRSPGLGDTAMYLCATSTQLGGETQYFGPGTRLLVL.

The CDR3 loop reads CASSVPTGSGTDTQYF. CDR3 sequence (DNA): TGTGCCAGCAGTGTCCCTACGGGGAGTGGCACAGATACGCAGTATTTT. The chain has TRBV25-1 and TRBJ2-3; tentatively, D is TRBD2 (5 bases). With 4 bases removed from V and 1 base from J, the gap between germline ends came to 15 bases. This CDR3 region has 16 residues. The germline V gene encodes CDR1 MGHDK and CDR2 SYGVNS.

Concerning this clone itself: An end of the junction differs from the germline gene, which may be a read error. The CDR3 loop reads CARSQGGERGGFF. DNA for the CDR3: TGTGCCCGCAGCCAAGGGGGGGAGCGGGGAGGGTTCTTC. This chain uses TRBV3-1 (or the pseudogene TRBV3-2) with TRBJ2-1; tentative D call: TRBD2 (7 bases). The CDR3 covers 13 residues. CDR1 is LGHDT, CDR2 YNNKEL, per germline (reference sequence).

CDR3 sequence: CASSQNRAKASSYNSPLHF. For the CDR3, the DNA is TGTGCCAGCAGTCAAAACAGGGCGAAGGCAAGCTCCTATAATTCACCCCTCCACTTT. The chain joins TRBV2 to TRBJ1-6; tentative D call: TRBD1 (6 bases). Germline lookup yields CDR1 SNHLY and CDR2 FYNNEI. The CDR3 sequence is 19 residues long. With 5 bases removed from V and 0 bases from J, the gap between germline ends came to 20 bases.

DNA for the CDR3: TGTGCCAGCAGCCCGGGGAACTGGAATGAGCAGTACTTC. Protein product: CASSPGNWNEQYF. The chain uses TRBV5-6 and TRBJ2-7, with D possibly TRBD2 on 5 matching bases. The germline V gene has CDR1 SGHDT and CDR2 YYEEEE. Trimming left V 4 bases short and J 7 bases short, with 15 bases between. The CDR3 totals 13 residues.

CDR3 DNA: TGTGCCAGCAGCTTAGAGATGGGCCCGGGGACTGAAGCTTTCTTT. Translation gives CASSLEMGPGTEAFF. The chain couples TRBV7-2 to TRBJ1-1; D not resolved. The CDR3 loop spans 15 amino acids. V gave up 1 base and J gave up 5 bases, with 14 bases separating them. Germline assignment: CDR1 SGHTA and CDR2 FQGNSA.

The J gene is TRBJ2-1, the V gene TRBV20-1; 10 positions match TRBD1. The CDR3 covers 14 residues. With 3 bases clipped from V and 6 bases from J, the junction kept 5 bases outside the gene matches. Germline V gives CDR1 DFQATT, CDR2 SNEGSKA (reference sequence). CDR3 sequence reads: CSASKGDRGNEQFF. The CDR3 DNA sequence: TGCAGTGCTAGTAAGGGGGACAGGGGCAATGAGCAGTTCTTC.

DNA for the CDR3: TGCGCCAGCAGCCAAGATGGCCAGCTCTCTGGGGCCAACGTCCTGACTTTC. It translates to CASSQDGQLSGANVLTF. The rearrangement joins TRBV4-1 to TRBJ2-6; no reliable D call. V lost 0 bases to trimming and J lost 0 bases, with 9 bases between them. There are 17 residues in the CDR3. Germline loops: CDR1 MGHRA, CDR2 YSYEKL.